The sample holds a few counts of the clone carrying this T cell receptor beta chain. Its antigen is currently unknown. The data were taken from a study of vaccination and CD4 T cells after COVID-19. Study details: Samples taken post-COVID came a median around 93 days after diagnosis, ranging from 35 to 161.

The CDR3 contains 15 residues. Germline V lookup: CDR1 SEHNR, CDR2 FQNEAQ (reference sequence). Trimming stripped 5 bases from V and 7 bases from J, with 18 bases between. Cultured CD4+ T cell DNA was sequenced using the Oncomine TCR Beta short-read assay. TCRdb re-analysed the PCR reads in MiXCR, keeping a single row per CDR3 protein. Here the sample spans some 12,000 distinct CDR3 sequences, approximately 65% being singletons. Treatment defined: approximately 9-day PBMC culture with coronavirus spike peptide pools or control peptides (ViraFEST assay). V is TRBV7-9 and J is TRBJ2-1; TRBD1 is a possible D gene (6 bases). This clonotype was sampled from a human donor who had recovered from COVID-19. The sample was CD4+ T cells from blood, cultured in vitro. The DNA of the CDR3 is TGTGCCAGCAGCCTCGATCTGGGGGCCAGGAATGAGCAGTTCTTC. It encodes CASSLDLGARNEQFF. Based on the CDR3 plus reference TRBV7-9 and TRBJ2-1, the full variable domain is DTGVSQNPRHKITKRGQNVTFRCDPISEHNRLYWYRQTLGQGPEFLTYFQNEAQLEKSRLLSDRFSAERPKGSFSTLEIQRTEQGDSAMYLCASSLDLGARNEQFFGPGTRLTVL.